Each of the 22 T cell receptor beta chains below was sequenced from the same sample in a study of blood T cell repertoires in COVID-19. Libraries were prepared by immunoSEQ multiplex PCR; TCRdb keeps only in-frame clonotypes and omits some of them. Of tens of thousands of clones listed, 72% are singletons. The source material was peripheral blood. These TCRs come from a woman in her 70s with COVID-19, enrolled during active disease.

The V gene is TRBV19, the J gene TRBJ2-3, with 11 bases aligning to TRBD1. Trimming removed 1 base from V and 14 bases from J; junction bases left unmatched: 5. The CDR3 spans 13 residues. The germline gives CDR1 LNHDA, CDR2 SQIVND (reference sequence). CDR3 nucleotide sequence: TGTGCCAGTAGTATAGTTGGGACAGGGGGGGTGTATTTT. Residues: CASSIVGTGGVYF.

The chain carries TRBV4-1 and TRBJ1-3; D is possibly TRBD1 (6 bases). V dropped 4 bases and J dropped 3 bases, with 13 bases sitting between them. Per the germline V gene, CDR1 is MGHRA and CDR2 is YSYEKL. CDR3 length: 15 amino acids. The DNA for the CDR3 is TGCGCCAGCAGCCCCAGCCAGGGGAGTGGAAACACCATATATTTT. Residues: CASSPSQGSGNTIYF.

J is TRBJ2-7 and V is TRBV4-1; 14 positions match TRBD2. The germline V gene encodes CDR1 MGHRA and CDR2 YSYEKL. The CDR3 runs to 17 residues. V lost 1 base, J lost 6 bases, and 8 bases stayed unmatched. CDR3 sequence (DNA): TGCGCCAGCAGCCAAGGACTAGCGGGGGGGCCGGGTGCCGAGCAGTACTTC. Translating gives CASSQGLAGGPGAEQYF.

This clone came up once. This chain's CDR3 is CASSLGDRVGGGYTF. The DNA for the CDR3 is TGCGCCAGCAGCTTAGGCGACAGGGTAGGAGGGGGCTACACCTTC. The V gene is TRBV5-1, the J gene TRBJ1-2; 7 positions agree with TRBD1. CDR3 length: 15 amino acids. The V and J ends lost 2 bases and 8 bases, in that order; junction bases with no gene match: 12. Germline lookup yields CDR1 SGHRS and CDR2 YFSETQ.

The chain uses TRBV12-2 and TRBJ1-6; the table assigns TRBD1, which was not confirmed against the DNA. TRBV12-2 is labeled a pseudogene. There are 13 residues in the CDR3. The DNA of the CDR3 is TGTGCAAGTCGCGCGCTAGGGGATCTACCCCTCCACTTT. Residues: CASRALGDLPLHF.

This clone was detected once. For the CDR3, the DNA is TGCGCCAGCAGCTTTGGGGCACAACATAATTCACCCCTCCACTTT. This sequence encodes CASSFGAQHNSPLHF. This sequence joins TRBV5-1 and TRBJ1-6; possibly TRBD1 for D (5 bases). The CDR3 loop spans 15 amino acids. CDR1 and CDR2 from the germline V gene are SGHRS and YFSETQ. V shed 2 bases and J shed 5 bases, with 11 bases lying between them.

This clone came up a few times. This rearrangement joins TRBV4-1 to TRBJ2-5, with 7 bases fitting TRBD2. Germline CDR1 and CDR2: MGHRA and YSYEKL. The length of the CDR3 is 14 residues. The V gene end was trimmed by 4 bases and the J gene end by 2 bases; junction bases not matched to a gene: 4. CDR3: CASSRLGGQETQYF. CDR3 coding DNA: TGCGCCAGCAGCCGCTTGGGGGGGCAAGAGACCCAGTACTTC.

The rearrangement links TRBV9 to TRBJ2-2; a possible D gene is TRBD1 (5 bases). The CDR3 extends over 15 amino acids. The germline V and J ends were trimmed by 4 bases and 5 bases, with 15 bases remaining between them. The germline V gene encodes CDR1 SGDLS and CDR2 YYNGEE. CDR3 sequence (DNA): TGTGCCAGCAGCCAAAGATTGGGGCAAACCGGGGAGCTGTTTTTT. Translation gives CASSQRLGQTGELFF. The whole variable domain, remainder taken from reference TRBV9 and TRBJ2-2, is DSGVTQTPKHLITATGQRVTLRCSPRSGDLSVYWYQQSLDQGLQFLIQYYNGEERAKGNILERFSAQQFPDLHSELNLSSLELGDSALYFCASSQRLGQTGELFFGEGSRLTVL.

The gene calls are TRBV19 and TRBJ2-1; D gene uncertain. The CDR3 runs 11 residues. V was clipped by 1 base and J by 13 bases, with 8 bases between them. Germline V lookup: CDR1 LNHDA, CDR2 SQIVND (reference sequence). The CDR3 loop reads CASSIGPGQFF. The CDR3 nucleotides are TGTGCCAGTAGTATAGGTCCAGGTCAGTTCTTC.

This sequence joins TRBV3-1 (or the pseudogene TRBV3-2) and TRBJ2-7, with 9 bases aligning to TRBD1. V was pared by 4 bases and J by 5 bases, with 6 bases of the junction left unmatched. CDR1 is LGHDT and CDR2 is YNNKEL in the germline V gene (reference sequence). The CDR3 totals 14 residues. Here the CDR3 DNA reads TGTGCCAGCAGCCCTTGGACAGGGGCAAACGAGCAGTACTTC. The encoded protein is CASSPWTGANEQYF.

The CDR3 DNA follows: TGTGCCAGCGGGGACACAGCGACTCCCGTGGAAAAACTGTTTTTT. Encoded protein: CASGDTATPVEKLFF. The chain carries TRBV25-1 and TRBJ1-4; D is perhaps TRBD1 (6 bases). There are 15 residues in the CDR3. Germline CDR1 and CDR2: MGHDK and SYGVNS. Trimming took 8 bases from V and 8 from J, leaving 21 bases between them. The variable domain in full, with the rest retrieved from reference TRBV25-1 and TRBJ1-4, is EADIYQTPRYLVIGTGKKITLECSQTMGHDKMYWYQQDPGMELHLIHYSYGVNSTEKGDLSSESTVSRIRTEHFPLTLESARPSHTSQYLCASGDTATPVEKLFFGSGTQLSVL.

The chain couples TRBV19 to TRBJ2-1; D is possibly TRBD2 (6 bases). Germline CDR1 reads LNHDA; CDR2 reads SQIVND (reference sequence). The CDR3 sequence is 14 residues long. V lost 7 bases, J lost 7 bases, and 17 bases lay in between. CDR3 DNA: TGTGCCAGTAAGGGGCCCATGGCGGGGAATGAGCAGTTCTTC. Residues: CASKGPMAGNEQFF.

This clone has just a few counts. J is TRBJ2-3 and V is TRBV3-1 (or the pseudogene TRBV3-2), with 9 bases matching TRBD2. Germline V gene sequence: CDR1 LGHDT, CDR2 YNNKEL (reference sequence). The junction had 7 bases not matched to a gene; V was cut back by 4 bases and J by 2 bases. This CDR3 is built from 16 residues. This chain's CDR3 is CASSPFAGGITDTQYF. The DNA of the CDR3 is TGTGCCAGCAGCCCCTTTGCGGGAGGGATCACAGATACGCAGTATTTT.

This clone was seen only a few times. This chain uses TRBV7-2 with TRBJ2-1; weak D call: TRBD1 (6 bases). The CDR3 runs to 15 residues. Germline CDR1 SGHTA, CDR2 FQGNSA. V gave up 1 base and J gave up 5 bases, with 12 bases separating them. The CDR3 DNA reads as TGTGCCAGCAGCTTAGACAGCAGGGGACACAATGAGCAGTTCTTC. Amino acids: CASSLDSRGHNEQFF. The complete variable domain, with remaining parts taken from reference TRBV7-2 and TRBJ2-1, reads GAGVSQSPSNKVTEKGKDVELRCDPISGHTALYWYRQSLGQGLEFLIYFQGNSAPDKSGLPSDRFSAERTGGSVSTLTIQRTQQEDSAVYLCASSLDSRGHNEQFFGPGTRLTVL.

The chain has TRBV4-2 and TRBJ2-1; TRBD2 is a possible D gene (5 bases). V was pared by 1 base and J by 4 bases, with 5 bases between. The germline V gene has CDR1 LGHNA and CDR2 YNFKEQ. The CDR3 runs 13 residues. CDR3 DNA sequence: TGTGCCAGCAGCCAAGGACTATACAATGAGCAGTTCTTC. Protein product: CASSQGLYNEQFF.

The J gene is TRBJ2-3, the V gene TRBV4-1; 9 bases match TRBD2. J lost 4 bases, V lost 0 bases, and 8 bases had no gene match. The CDR3 extends over 17 amino acids. The germline V gene encodes CDR1 MGHRA and CDR2 YSYEKL. CDR3: CASSQETGTSHSDTQYF. The CDR3 coding sequence is TGCGCCAGCAGCCAAGAAACCGGGACTAGCCATTCAGATACGCAGTATTTT.

This clone turned up a few times. The CDR3 is CASSVDMTGHTEAFF. The CDR3 DNA sequence: TGTGCCAGCAGCGTAGACATGACAGGGCACACTGAAGCTTTCTTT. The chain couples TRBV9 to TRBJ1-1; TRBD1 aligns across 7 bases. Trimming took 0 bases from V and 3 from J; bases not matched to a gene: 5. CDR1 is SGDLS and CDR2 is YYNGEE in the germline V gene. The CDR3 runs 15 residues.

This chain joins TRBV18 and TRBJ1-1; 9 bases are shared with TRBD1. In germline, CDR1 is KGHSH, CDR2 LQKENI. The length of the CDR3 is 14 residues. V trimming: 6 bases; J trimming: 3 bases; junction bases outside the gene matches: 5. The CDR3 DNA reads TGTGCCAGCTCGCCTCGGACAGGGGACACTGAAGCTTTCTTT. Amino acid sequence: CASSPRTGDTEAFF.

The chain joins TRBV18 to TRBJ2-2; D may be TRBD1 (5 bases). Between the trimmed V and J ends, which lost 2 bases and 4 bases, there was a span of 11 bases. The CDR3 extends over 15 amino acids. Per the germline V gene, CDR1 is KGHSH and CDR2 is LQKENI. CDR3 sequence (DNA): TGTGCCAGCTCACCAAAGCAGGACACCACCGGGGAGCTGTTTTTT. This codes for CASSPKQDTTGELFF.

The V call is TRBV5-6, the J call TRBJ2-2, with D maybe TRBD2 (6 bases). Trimming removed 5 bases from V and 4 bases from J, with 15 bases in between. The CDR3 has 15 residues. Germline CDR1 is SGHDT and CDR2 is YYEEEE. CDR3 coding DNA: TGTGCCAGCAGATACGGGACTCCCATCACCGGGGAGCTGTTTTTT. Translating gives CASRYGTPITGELFF. Filled out from reference TRBV5-6 and TRBJ2-2, the complete variable domain reads DAGVTQSPTHLIKTRGQQVTLRCSPKSGHDTVSWYQQALGQGPQFIFQYYEEEERQRGNFPDRFSGHQFPNYSSELNVNALLLGDSALYLCASRYGTPITGELFFGEGSRLTVL.

The rearrangement joins TRBV5-1 to TRBJ2-7; 8 bases fit TRBD2. In germline, CDR1 is SGHRS, CDR2 YFSETQ. The CDR3 length is 15 residues. V shed 0 bases, J shed 2 bases, and the junction held 4 bases outside the gene matches. The CDR3 protein is CASSLAGGPAYEQYV. The CDR3 DNA reads TGCGCCAGCAGCTTGGCGGGGGGGCCGGCCTACGAGCAGTACGTC.

V usage is TRBV10-3 and J usage is TRBJ1-4; weak D call: TRBD1 (6 bases). CDR3 size: 14 residues. V lost 6 bases to trimming and J lost 5 bases, with 13 bases between them. From germline, CDR1 is ENHRY and CDR2 SYGVKD. The DNA of the CDR3 is TGTGCCATCAGCCCGACAGGTTCAAATGAAAAACTGTTTTTT. It codes for CAISPTGSNEKLFF.